A selection of T cell receptor beta chains follows, all from one sample in a study of cytomegalovirus exposure and HLA in healthy donors. The protocol was immunoSEQ multiplex PCR, while the TCRdb copy is restricted to in-frame clones and leaves out a portion. The sample has approximately 140,000 clones; around 72% are singletons. Sequences were obtained from PBMCs. Every receptor here comes from a human donor in good health. Both conserved end residues are part of each CDR3. D genes are given only for firm matches. Only some rows state a clone size, as once, few, many or a class for expanded clones.

size: .
J: TRBJ1-1
V: TRBV25-1
D: TRBD1
CDR3: CASIEQGADTEAFF
DNA: TGTGCCAGCATAGAACAGGGGGCCGACACTGAAGCTTTCTTT

size: .
J: TRBJ2-7
V: TRBV19
D: TRBD2
CDR3: CASSPSGGANEQYF
DNA: TGTGCCAGTAGTCCAAGCGGGGGGGCAAACGAGCAGTACTTC

size: few
J: TRBJ2-1
V: TRBV9
D: TRBD2
CDR3: CASTGTRGRDEQFF
DNA: TGTGCCAGCACCGGGACTAGGGGAAGAGATGAGCAGTTCTTC

size: .
J: TRBJ1-2
V: TRBV25-1
D: .
CDR3: CASSDPGTSGYGYTF
DNA: TGTGCCAGCAGTGACCCCGGGACTTCAGGGTATGGCTACACCTTC

size: .
J: TRBJ1-3
V: TRBV5-6
D: .
CDR3: CASSLSLWAVGNTIYF
DNA: TGTGCCAGCAGCTTGAGTCTATGGGCAGTTGGAAACACCATATATTTT

size: .
J: TRBJ2-7
V: TRBV11-3
D: TRBD2
CDR3: CASSPRAGRAEQYF
DNA: TGTGCCAGCAGCCCCAGGGCAGGGAGGGCCGAGCAGTACTTC

size: .
J: TRBJ2-7
V: TRBV11-2
D: TRBD2
CDR3: CASSFGRSSYEQYF
DNA: TGTGCCAGCAGCTTCGGGAGGAGCTCCTACGAGCAGTACTTC

size: .
J: TRBJ2-7
V: TRBV4-1
D: .
CDR3: CASSQARGNSYEQYF
DNA: TGCGCCAGCAGCCAAGCCAGGGGTAACTCCTACGAGCAGTACTTC

size: .
J: TRBJ1-1
V: TRBV2
D: TRBD1
CDR3: CASSDGRGSTEAFF
DNA: TGTGCCAGCAGTGATGGCAGGGGGAGCACTGAAGCTTTCTTT

size: .
J: TRBJ1-2
V: TRBV7-9
D: TRBD1
CDR3: CASIGLGQEKNGYTF
DNA: TGTGCCAGCATAGGCTTGGGACAGGAGAAGAATGGCTACACCTTC

size: .
J: TRBJ2-7
V: TRBV7-6
D: TRBD1
CDR3: CASSARDSSYEQYF
DNA: TGTGCCAGCAGCGCCCGGGACAGCTCCTACGAGCAGTACTTC

size: .
J: TRBJ2-1
V: TRBV11-3
D: .
CDR3: CASSKTSLDEQFF
DNA: TGTGCCAGCAGCAAAACTAGTCTCGATGAGCAGTTCTTC